This T cell receptor (beta chain) emerged from a study of monozygotic twins with inflammatory bowel disease. TCRdb reanalyzed the 5' RACE reads and collapses them to one entry per CDR3 protein, without DNA. The listing records some 150,000 distinct CDR3 sequences. The authors isolated total RNA from whole blood without sorting T cells. The CDR3 is 14 residues long. Per the germline V gene, CDR1 is SGHRS and CDR2 is YFSETQ. The sample consisted of blood. The clonotype was recovered from a human donor with ulcerative colitis or Crohn's disease, or a healthy co-twin of an affected twin (not recorded which). The chain is built from TRBV5-1 and TRBJ1-2. The CDR3 loop reads CASSFGDTNYGYTF.